Listed below are T cell receptor beta chains from one sample, sequenced in a study of PD-1 blockade in classical Hodgkin lymphoma. The data were produced by immunoSEQ multiplex PCR, yet TCRdb's version contains in-frame clones alone and is incomplete. The table has roughly 51,000 clones, around 76% seen once. Here the sequenced sample was peripheral blood mononuclear cells (PBMCs), taken before the fourth cycle of nivolumab. These receptors came from a human donor with classical Hodgkin lymphoma. CDR3s include the opening cysteine and the closing phenylalanine or tryptophan. D genes are given only for firm matches. Only some rows state a clone size, as once, few, many or a class for expanded clones.

.	TRBD2	TRBV10-1	TRBJ2-2	TGCGCCAGCAAGCGGGAGGTCAACACCGGGGAGCTGTTTTTT	CASKREVNTGELFF
.	.	TRBV6-5	TRBJ1-4	TGTGCCAGCAGTTACTCCGGGACCCCTAATGAAAAACTGTTTTTT	CASSYSGTPNEKLFF
.	.	TRBV20-1	TRBJ2-5	TGCAGTGCTAGGGGTCAAGAGACCCAGTACTTC	CSARGQETQYF
.	.	TRBV6-5	TRBJ1-2	TGTGCCAGCAGCAAAGACTATGGCTACACCTTC	CASSKDYGYTF
.	.	TRBV5-4	TRBJ1-5	TGTGCCAGCAGCCAGGACGGAATTGGGCAGCCCCAGCATTTT	CASSQDGIGQPQHF
.	TRBD1	TRBV5-7	TRBJ2-1	TGTGCCAGCAGCTTTGGGGACAGGTGGTACAATGAGCAGTTCTTC	CASSFGDRWYNEQFF
.	TRBD1	TRBV11-3	TRBJ2-2	TGTGCCAGCAGCCAACAGGGGGCCAGGGAGCTGTTTTTT	CASSQQGARELFF
.	.	TRBV4-3	TRBJ1-2	TGCGCCAGCAGCCAAGATGCCGGGTATGGCTACACCTTC	CASSQDAGYGYTF
.	.	TRBV2	TRBJ2-2	TGTGCCAGCATCCCCGAGGCTACGAACACCGGGGAGCTGTTTTTT	CASIPEATNTGELFF
.	TRBD1	TRBV28	TRBJ1-5	TGTGCCAGCAGTTCTCCCCAGGGGGGTAATCAGCCCCAGCATTTT	CASSSPQGGNQPQHF
.	.	TRBV6-6	TRBJ2-3	TGTGCCAGCAGTTACTCGACGACCCGCACAGATACGCAGTATTTT	CASSYSTTRTDTQYF
.	TRBD2	TRBV6-1	TRBJ2-5	TGTGCCAGCAGTGCGGGACTAGCGGGAGTTGGTGAGACCCAGTACTTC	CASSAGLAGVGETQYF
.	.	TRBV5-1	TRBJ2-7	TGCGCCAGCAGCGTGACACAGGGAGTCGAGCAGTACTTC	CASSVTQGVEQYF
.	TRBD2	TRBV11-3	TRBJ2-3	TGTGCTTCCTCGGGGCTAGCGGAGATAACCACAGATACGCAGTATTTT	CASSGLAEITTDTQYF
.	.	TRBV5-4	TRBJ1-3	TGTGCCACCAGACTTCAAAGGGGGAACACCATATATTTT	CATRLQRGNTIYF
once	TRBD1	TRBV6-5	TRBJ2-1	TGTGCCAGCAGGCCCGGGGCAGGGGGCGGTGATGAGCAGTTCTTC	CASRPGAGGGDEQFF
few	.	TRBV28	TRBJ2-7	TGTGCCAGCAGTTTTACAGGGCGCCACGAGCAGTACTTC	CASSFTGRHEQYF
.	TRBD2	TRBV27	TRBJ2-1	TGTGCCAGCGGTCGGGCTAGCGGGAGTACCGCTGAGCAGTTCTTC	CASGRASGSTAEQFF
.	.	TRBV2	TRBJ2-7	.	CASSRVAGGTGSFF
.	.	TRBV19	TRBJ2-1	TGTGCCAGTAAACCAGCTCCGAGCTCCTACAATGAGCAGTTCTTC	CASKPAPSSYNEQFF
.	.	TRBV10-2	TRBJ2-5	TGCGCCAGCAGTGAGTCCTGGACGAGGGAGACCCAGTACTTC	CASSESWTRETQYF
.	TRBD1	TRBV18	TRBJ1-2	TGTGCCAGCTCACCCGGGACAGGGCCGAACTATGGCTACACCTTC	CASSPGTGPNYGYTF
.	TRBD2	TRBV7-3	TRBJ2-3	TGTGCCAGCAGCTTAAGACGAATCGAAGCGGGGTCCACAGATACGCAGTATTTT	CASSLRRIEAGSTDTQYF
.	.	TRBV2	TRBJ2-5	TGTGCCAGCAGTGAAAGGTTCGGAACGGGCCGGGAGACCCAGTACTTC	CASSERFGTGRETQYF
.	.	TRBV10-3	TRBJ1-1	TGTGCCATCAGGAGGGAGGATCCCACTGAAGCTTTCTTT	CAIRREDPTEAFF
.	.	TRBV14	TRBJ1-4	TGTGCCAGCAGCCATTCATTCGAAAAACTGTTTTTT	CASSHSFEKLFF
.	.	TRBV25-1	TRBJ1-5	TGTGCCAGCAGTCCCATGGGGGTTTTAAAGCCCCAGCATTTT	CASSPMGVLKPQHF
.	.	TRBV18	TRBJ1-5	TGTGCCAGCTCACCAGAAGGCTCAGGCAATCAGCCCCAGCATTTT	CASSPEGSGNQPQHF
.	TRBD2	TRBV7-9	TRBJ2-1	TGTGCCAGCAGCCGGACTAGCGGATGGGATGAGCAGTTCTTC	CASSRTSGWDEQFF
once	TRBD1	TRBV6-5	TRBJ2-7	TGTGCCAGCAGTTCGAGTCCCGGGACAGGGTCCGGCGAGCAGTACTTC	CASSSSPGTGSGEQYF
.	.	TRBV19	TRBJ2-7	TGTGCCAGTAGTGCTGGAGGGATCCCCTACGAGCAGTACTTC	CASSAGGIPYEQYF
.	.	TRBV28	TRBJ2-7	TGTGCCAGCAGTTTATGGGGACAAGCTTACGAGCAGTACTTC	CASSLWGQAYEQYF
.	TRBD1	TRBV19	TRBJ1-1	TGTGCCAGTAGTAGGTTGACAGGGGCAAAGAACACTGAAGCTTTCTTT	CASSRLTGAKNTEAFF
few	.	TRBV28	TRBJ2-5	TGTGCCAGCAGTTCGGGACACGACCAAGAGACCCAGTACTTC	CASSSGHDQETQYF
.	TRBD1	TRBV18	TRBJ2-7	TGTGCCAGCTCACCGGGACAGGGGCCCTACGAGCAGTACTTC	CASSPGQGPYEQYF
.	TRBD1	TRBV7-2	TRBJ1-4	TGTGCCAGCAGAGAACAGGGGATTAATGAAAAACTGTTTTTT	CASREQGINEKLFF
once	TRBD1	TRBV6-5	TRBJ1-2	TGTGCCAGCAGTTACTCCTGGCAGGGGGACTACTATGGCTACACCTTC	CASSYSWQGDYYGYTF
.	.	TRBV29-1	TRBJ1-1	TGCAGCGCTTACGGGACACAGCTTGAAGCTTTCTTT	CSAYGTQLEAFF
.	.	TRBV15	TRBJ1-5	TGTGCCACCAGCAGAGATAACAGAGAATTGCAGCCCCAGCATTTT	CATSRDNRELQPQHF
.	.	TRBV10-3	TRBJ1-4	TGTGCCATCAGTGAGTCCAGGTTAGGGGAAAAACTGTTTTTT	CAISESRLGEKLFF
.	TRBD2	TRBV9	TRBJ2-7	TGTGCCAGCAGCGTAGGACTGGCGGGAGGGCCTTACGAGCAGTACTTC	CASSVGLAGGPYEQYF
.	.	TRBV9	TRBJ2-3	TGTGCCAGCAGCGTAGATGGGGGCGCGTCGAAGTATTTT	CASSVDGGASKYF
.	.	TRBV19	TRBJ2-6	TGTGCCAGTAAACCCTTAGGGTGGGGATATAACCCCGGGGCCAACGTCCTGACTTTC	CASKPLGWGYNPGANVLTF
.	.	TRBV11-2	TRBJ2-7	TGTGCCAGCAGCTTAGATAGGGGGTCCTACGAGCAGTACTTC	CASSLDRGSYEQYF
.	.	TRBV5-1	TRBJ2-4	TGCGCCAGCAGCTTGGCCTATACTCGGAGGTTTGAAAACATTCAGTACTTC	CASSLAYTRRFENIQYF
.	TRBD2	TRBV6-5	TRBJ2-3	TGTGCCAGCAGTTTGGGCCCTAGCGGCACGCAGTATTTT	CASSLGPSGTQYF
many	TRBD2	TRBV19	TRBJ2-7	TGTGCCAGTACTCGGACTAGCGGTTCCTACGAGCAGTACTTC	CASTRTSGSYEQYF
.	.	TRBV7-9	TRBJ2-4	TGTGCCAGCAGCTCAATCATCCGGGACCCTATAGCCAAAAACATTCAGTACTTC	CASSSIIRDPIAKNIQYF